This entry describes one T cell receptor (beta chain). Per germline, CDR1 MNHEY and CDR2 SVGEGT. This CDR3 is built from 16 residues. V lost 5 bases and J lost 2, with 15 bases in between. It was by 5'RACE with 10-nucleotide random UMIs that the cDNA was made. TCRdb re-called the 5' RACE reads through MiXCR, storing one row per CDR3 protein. Altogether some 50,000 distinct CDR3 sequences are present, 16% being singletons, with the ten largest covering 4% to 4.5%. This specimen comes from a study of neurological immune-mediated disorders. The sample taken for sequencing was PBMCs. This clonotype originated in a man aged 55 to 69 in good health. The chain is built from TRBV6-2 or TRBV6-3 and TRBJ1-4; D is possibly TRBD1 (5 bases). The CDR3 sequence is CASSRPRGTTNEKLFF. The CDR3 DNA follows: TGTGCCAGCAGTCGCCCGCGGGGGACGACTAATGAAAAACTGTTTTTT.